This passage covers 27 T cell receptor beta chains from one sample sequenced in a study of blood T cell repertoires in COVID-19. TCRdb keeps only in-frame clones here, not all; method: immunoSEQ multiplex PCR. The sample consists of fewer than 120,000 clones, 85% to 90% of them appearing once. The sequenced material came from peripheral blood. Receptor source: a woman aged 45-59 years with acute or convalescent COVID-19.

The chain links TRBV2 to TRBJ1-6; TRBD1 aligns across 8 bases. Germline V gives CDR1 SNHLY, CDR2 FYNNEI. The CDR3 sequence is 13 residues long. Trimming took 8 bases from V and 7 from J; bases not matched to a gene: 4. In DNA form, the CDR3 reads TGTGCCAGCCTGGACAGGGTAAATTCACCCCTCCACTTT. It codes for CASLDRVNSPLHF.

The rearrangement uses TRBV5-1 and TRBJ1-2; possibly TRBD1 for D (6 bases). The CDR3 is 14 residues long. V lost 8 bases, J lost 4 bases, and 18 bases lay in between. In germline, CDR1 is SGHRS, CDR2 YFSETQ. The CDR3 loop is CASYPGQGPYGYTF. CDR3 bases: TGCGCCAGTTACCCGGGACAAGGGCCCTATGGCTACACCTTC.

This chain connects TRBV18 to TRBJ2-5; TRBD2 is a possible D gene (6 bases). The V and J ends lost 4 bases and 3 bases respectively, with 9 bases between them. Germline CDR1 and CDR2: KGHSH and LQKENI. CDR3 length equals 13 residues. The chain's CDR3 is CASSLGLKETQYF. The CDR3 region has the DNA TGTGCCAGCTCACTGGGACTCAAAGAGACCCAGTACTTC.

The sample holds one count of this clone. The gene calls are TRBV28 and TRBJ1-6; 7 positions match TRBD1. The CDR3 runs to 15 residues. Germline assignment: CDR1 MDHEN and CDR2 SYDVKM. The V segment lost 5 bases and the J segment 10 bases; nucleotides outside the gene matches: 11. The CDR3 reads CASSHWDSKNSPLHF. CDR3 DNA sequence: TGTGCCAGCAGTCACTGGGACAGTAAGAACTCACCCCTCCACTTT.

In its sample, this clone was seen once. The chain links TRBV6-5 to TRBJ2-7; 8 bases are a match to TRBD2. Trimming at V came to 5 bases and at J to 5 bases, leaving 8 bases not matched to a gene. The CDR3 totals 14 residues. CDR1 and CDR2 (germline): MNHEY, SVGAGI. CDR3 nucleotides: TGTGCCAGCAGTAAGGGCGGGAGGATCAACGAGCAGTACTTC. It is translated as CASSKGGRINEQYF.

V gene TRBV7-6 combines with J gene TRBJ2-7; possible D gene TRBD2, 6 bases. The V end was cut by 3 bases, the J end by 3 bases, with 15 bases between. The CDR3 has 15 amino acids. Germline V gene data show CDR1 as SGHVS and CDR2 as FNYEAQ. CDR3 in amino acids: CASSLTQASDYEQYF. In DNA form, the CDR3 reads TGTGCCAGCAGCTTGACGCAGGCTAGCGACTACGAGCAGTACTTC.

The chain employs TRBV28 and TRBJ1-6, with TRBD1 as a possible D gene (6 bases). Trimming stripped 3 bases from V and 6 bases from J, with 12 bases between. This CDR3 has 15 amino acids. Per germline, CDR1 MDHEN and CDR2 SYDVKM. The DNA for the CDR3 is TGTGCCAGCAGTTTGAGGGGACATTTTAATTCACCCCTCCACTTT. This codes for CASSLRGHFNSPLHF.

This chain joins TRBV7-9 and TRBJ1-2, with D maybe TRBD1 (6 bases). Germline CDR1 reads SEHNR; CDR2 reads FQNEAQ (reference sequence). This CDR3 spans 11 amino acids. With 3 bases removed from V and 8 bases from J, the gap between germline ends came to 7 bases. The CDR3 nucleotides are TGTGCCAGCAGCTTCACAGGGGGCTACACCTTC. It yields the protein CASSFTGGYTF.

J is TRBJ2-5 and V is TRBV19; 10 nucleotides align to TRBD2. Germline values: CDR1 LNHDA, CDR2 SQIVND (reference sequence). Germline trimming cut 1 base from V and 5 bases from J; bases unmatched to any gene: 7. The CDR3 totals 16 residues. CDR3 sequence: CASSIGLAGEAETQYF. The CDR3 DNA is TGTGCCAGTAGTATAGGTCTAGCGGGAGAAGCGGAGACCCAGTACTTC.

V gene TRBV29-1 combines with J gene TRBJ2-7; 7 bases match TRBD1. Trimming took 7 bases from V and 2 from J; bases not matched to a gene: 2. This CDR3 comprises 11 residues. From germline, CDR1 is SQVTM and CDR2 ANQGSEA. The CDR3 region has the DNA TGCAGCGCTCAGGGGGCCTACGAGCAGTACTTC. Its protein is CSAQGAYEQYF.

The V gene is TRBV29-1, the J gene TRBJ1-2, with 7 bases lining up with TRBD1. The V gene's germline CDR1 is SQVTM and CDR2 ANQGSEA. The CDR3 has 13 residues. The V segment lost 5 bases and the J segment 8 bases; nucleotides outside the gene matches: 11. This CDR3 is CSVPDRTYRGYTF. CDR3 nucleotides: TGCAGCGTTCCGGACAGGACCTATAGGGGCTACACCTTC. Supplemented by reference TRBV29-1 and TRBJ1-2, the full variable domain reads SAVISQKPSRDICQRGTSLTIQCQVDSQVTMMFWYRQQPGQSLTLIATANQGSEATYESGFVIDKFPISRPNLTFSTLTVSNMSPEDSSIYLCSVPDRTYRGYTFGSGTRLTVV.

V is TRBV6-1 and J is TRBJ1-5, with D maybe TRBD1 (5 bases). Germline CDR1 is MNHNS and CDR2 is SASEGT. V was clipped by 3 bases and J by 3 bases, with 12 bases between them. The CDR3 extends over 15 amino acids. CDR3 sequence reads: CASSDHRYINQPQHF. CDR3 nucleotides: TGTGCCAGCAGTGATCACAGGTATATCAATCAGCCCCAGCATTTT.

The chain uses TRBV19 and TRBJ1-6; D is uncertain. Looked up from germline, CDR1 is LNHDA and CDR2 is SQIVND (reference sequence). Trimming took 3 bases from V and 10 from J, leaving 16 bases between them. The CDR3 totals 15 residues. This chain's CDR3 is CASSMKVRGGSPLHF. CDR3 coding DNA: TGTGCCAGTAGTATGAAGGTTCGGGGTGGATCACCCCTCCACTTT.

This chain joins TRBV6-5 and TRBJ2-5; D not certain. Germline V lookup: CDR1 MNHEY, CDR2 SVGAGI. V was pared by 5 bases and J by 2 bases, with 3 bases between. This CDR3 has 11 residues. The CDR3 sequence: CASSTQETQYF. The CDR3 region has the DNA TGTGCCAGCAGTACTCAAGAGACCCAGTACTTC.

The gene calls are TRBV9 and TRBJ2-7; D perhaps matches TRBD2 (5 bases). This CDR3 has 14 amino acids. Trimming removed 2 bases from V and 5 bases from J, with 14 bases in between. Germline V CDR1 and CDR2: SGDLS, YYNGEE. CDR3 protein: CASSVEGMGNEQYF. CDR3 sequence (DNA): TGTGCCAGCAGCGTTGAGGGTATGGGGAACGAGCAGTACTTC.

The chain combines TRBV11-2 with TRBJ2-2; no clear D. The CDR3 runs to 14 residues. The V end lost 1 base, the J end lost 1 base, and 4 bases lay between the germline ends. The germline V gene encodes CDR1 SGHAT and CDR2 FQNNGV. The CDR3: CASSLGVNTGELFF. As DNA, the CDR3 is TGTGCCAGCAGCTTAGGAGTGAACACCGGGGAGCTGTTTTTT.

This chain uses TRBV5-4 with TRBJ1-4; 10 nucleotides align to TRBD1. Germline values: CDR1 SGHNT, CDR2 YYREEE (reference sequence). J was trimmed by 6 bases and V by 4 bases; bases with no gene match: 6. This CDR3 is built from 15 residues. Here the CDR3 DNA reads TGTGCCAGCAGCCCAGACGGGACAGGGGATGAAAAACTGTTTTTT. It codes for CASSPDGTGDEKLFF.

V gene TRBV19 combines with J gene TRBJ2-3; 11 positions agree with TRBD2. Germline CDR1 reads LNHDA; CDR2 reads SQIVND (reference sequence). The CDR3 runs 16 residues. Trimming cost V 5 bases and J 6 bases; bases outside gene matches: 10. The CDR3 region is CASSPKTSGIKDTQYF. The CDR3 nucleotides read TGTGCCAGTAGTCCCAAGACTAGCGGGATAAAGGATACGCAGTATTTT.

The chain combines TRBV7-2 with TRBJ2-5, with a tentative D call TRBD2 (5 bases). V gave up 4 bases and J gave up 9 bases, with 15 bases separating them. This CDR3 has 13 amino acids. The V gene's germline CDR1 is SGHTA and CDR2 FQGNSA. CDR3 amino acids: CASSWTGAGAQYF. The CDR3 DNA follows: TGTGCCAGCAGCTGGACCGGCGCCGGGGCCCAGTACTTC.

V and J are TRBV19 and TRBJ2-1, with 12 bases that match TRBD2. The CDR3 consists of 14 residues. In germline, CDR1 is LNHDA, CDR2 SQIVND (reference sequence). After removal of 8 bases from V and 8 bases from J, the junction contained 7 bases not matched to a gene. The CDR3 DNA reads as TGTGCCAGTGGAGGACTAGCGGGAATAGATGAGCAGTTCTTC. It yields the protein CASGGLAGIDEQFF. Full variable domain (remainder filled in from reference TRBV19 and TRBJ2-1): DGGITQSPKYLFRKEGQNVTLSCEQNLNHDAMYWYRQDPGQGLRLIYYSQIVNDFQKGDIAEGYSVSREKKESFPLTVTSAQKNPTAFYLCASGGLAGIDEQFFGPGTRLTVL.

This chain uses TRBV7-6 with TRBJ2-3; 7 nucleotides line up with TRBD2. This CDR3 spans 20 amino acids. The junction had 21 bases not matched to a gene; V was cut back by 3 bases and J by 3 bases. Germline CDR1 SGHVS, CDR2 FNYEAQ. Here the CDR3 DNA reads TGTGCCAGCAGCTTGAGAAGGGCTCTTGGGGGAGGGCCGAGTACAGATACGCAGTATTTT. Amino acid sequence: CASSLRRALGGGPSTDTQYF.

This clone was detected once. The chain joins TRBV7-8 to TRBJ2-1, with D possibly matching TRBD1 (5 bases). Germline V lookup: CDR1 SGHVS, CDR2 FQNEAQ. Trimming pared 0 bases from V and 2 bases from J, leaving 5 bases between. This CDR3 has 14 residues. The CDR3 spells CASSLAGPYNEQFF. The CDR3 DNA is TGTGCCAGCAGCTTAGCGGGGCCCTACAATGAGCAGTTCTTC. The complete variable domain, with remaining parts taken from reference TRBV7-8 and TRBJ2-1, reads GAGVSQSPRYKVAKRGQDVALRCDPISGHVSLFWYQQALGQGPEFLTYFQNEAQLDKSGLPSDRFFAERPEGSVSTLKIQRTQQEDSAVYLCASSLAGPYNEQFFGPGTRLTVL.

This sequence joins TRBV28 and TRBJ2-1; the D gene is possibly TRBD2 (6 bases). V was pared by 2 bases and J by 9 bases, with 17 bases between. Germline V CDR1 and CDR2: MDHEN, SYDVKM. The CDR3 contains 15 residues. The CDR3 here is CASSLVAAGPSEQFF. The CDR3 nucleotides read TGTGCCAGCAGTTTAGTAGCAGCGGGCCCATCTGAGCAGTTCTTC.

V is TRBV5-1 and J is TRBJ2-3, with 7 positions matching TRBD2. V was clipped by 1 base and J by 0 bases; unmatched bases: 5. Germline assignment: CDR1 SGHRS and CDR2 YFSETQ. This CDR3 contains 16 residues. CDR3 amino acids: CASSLRASGSTDTQYF. The CDR3 DNA is TGCGCCAGCAGCTTGAGGGCTAGCGGAAGCACAGATACGCAGTATTTT.

CDR3 region: CASSVTGANYGYTF. The CDR3 DNA sequence: TGTGCCAGCAGTGTGACTGGAGCTAACTATGGCTACACCTTC. The chain recombines TRBV6-2 or TRBV6-3 with TRBJ1-2; D gene ambiguous. This CDR3 contains 14 residues. V shed 5 bases and J shed 0 bases, with 10 bases lying between them. Germline CDR1 MNHEY, CDR2 SVGEGT.

The V call is TRBV5-6, the J call TRBJ2-5; 8 bases agree with TRBD2. Germline assignment: CDR1 SGHDT and CDR2 YYEEEE. V lost 2 bases, J lost 2 bases, and 2 bases stayed unmatched. The CDR3 totals 14 residues. CDR3 in DNA: TGTGCCAGCAGCTTTGGCGGGGGGCAAGAGACCCAGTACTTC. It is translated as CASSFGGGQETQYF.

This clone was picked up a small number of times. V usage is TRBV18 and J usage is TRBJ2-5, with TRBD2 identical over 10 bases. The CDR3 loop spans 16 amino acids. Germline V gene sequence: CDR1 KGHSH, CDR2 LQKENI. The V segment lost 1 base and the J segment 5 bases; nucleotides outside the gene matches: 7. CDR3 residues: CASSPQASGSGETQYF. Written as DNA, the CDR3 is TGTGCCAGCTCACCACAGGCTAGCGGGAGTGGCGAGACCCAGTACTTC.